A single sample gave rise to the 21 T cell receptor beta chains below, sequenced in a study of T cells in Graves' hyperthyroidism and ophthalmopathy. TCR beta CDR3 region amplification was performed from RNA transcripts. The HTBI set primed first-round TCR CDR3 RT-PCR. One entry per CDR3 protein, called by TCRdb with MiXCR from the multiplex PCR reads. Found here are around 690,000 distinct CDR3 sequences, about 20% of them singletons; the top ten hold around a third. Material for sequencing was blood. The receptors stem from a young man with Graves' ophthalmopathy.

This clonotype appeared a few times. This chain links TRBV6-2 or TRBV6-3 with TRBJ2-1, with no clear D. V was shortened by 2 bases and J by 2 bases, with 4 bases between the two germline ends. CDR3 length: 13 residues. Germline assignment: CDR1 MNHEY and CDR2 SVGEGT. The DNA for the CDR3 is TGTGCCAGCAGTTACCGGACCTACAATGAGCAGTTCTTC. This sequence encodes CASSYRTYNEQFF.

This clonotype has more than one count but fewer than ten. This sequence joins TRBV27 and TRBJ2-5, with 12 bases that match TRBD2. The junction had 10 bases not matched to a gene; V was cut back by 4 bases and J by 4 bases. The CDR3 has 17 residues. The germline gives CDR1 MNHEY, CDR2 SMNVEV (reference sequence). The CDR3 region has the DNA TGTGCCAGCAGTTCCACCCCGACTAGCGGGAGAAGAGAGACCCAGTACTTC. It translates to CASSSTPTSGRRETQYF.

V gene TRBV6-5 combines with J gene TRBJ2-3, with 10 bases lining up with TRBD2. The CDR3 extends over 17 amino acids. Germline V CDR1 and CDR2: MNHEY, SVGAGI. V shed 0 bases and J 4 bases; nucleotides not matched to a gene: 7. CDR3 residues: CASSYSLGLATADTQYF. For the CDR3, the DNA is TGTGCCAGCAGTTACTCACTGGGACTAGCGACCGCAGATACGCAGTATTTT.

The CDR3, as DNA: TGCAGTGCGCGATTGTCTTCGGGGGCAAGCACAGATACGCAGTATTTT. This codes for CSARLSSGASTDTQYF. The chain recombines TRBV20-1 with TRBJ2-3; D could derive from TRBD1 or TRBD2 (6 bases each). The length of the CDR3 is 16 residues. Trimming removed 6 bases at V and 0 bases at J, with 19 bases between. Germline V CDR1 and CDR2: DFQATT, SNEGSKA (reference sequence).

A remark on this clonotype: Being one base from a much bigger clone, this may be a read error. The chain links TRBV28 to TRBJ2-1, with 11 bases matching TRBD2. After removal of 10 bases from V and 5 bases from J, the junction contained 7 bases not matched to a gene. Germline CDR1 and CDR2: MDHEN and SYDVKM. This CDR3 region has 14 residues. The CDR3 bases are TGTGCCACCGGAACTAGCGGGAGTAACAATGAGCAGTTCTTC. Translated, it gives CATGTSGSNNEQFF.

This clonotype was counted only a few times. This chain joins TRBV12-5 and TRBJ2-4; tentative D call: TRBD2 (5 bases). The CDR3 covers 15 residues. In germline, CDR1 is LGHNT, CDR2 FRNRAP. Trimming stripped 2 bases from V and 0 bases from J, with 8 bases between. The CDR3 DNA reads TGTGCTAGTGGTTTGTCCGGGGTAGCCAAAAACATTCAGTACTTC. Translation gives CASGLSGVAKNIQYF. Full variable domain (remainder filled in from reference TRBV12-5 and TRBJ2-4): DARVTQTPRHKVTEMGQEVTMRCQPILGHNTVFWYRQTMMQGLELLAYFRNRAPLDDSGMPKDRFSAEMPDATLATLKIQPSEPRDSAVYFCASGLSGVAKNIQYFGAGTRLSVL.

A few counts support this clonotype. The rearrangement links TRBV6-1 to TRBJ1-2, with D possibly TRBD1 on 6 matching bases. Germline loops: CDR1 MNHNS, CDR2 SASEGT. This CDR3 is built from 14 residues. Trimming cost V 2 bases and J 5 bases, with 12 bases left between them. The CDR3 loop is CASSELRGIYGYTF. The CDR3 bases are TGTGCCAGCAGTGAATTGAGGGGGATTTATGGCTACACCTTC.

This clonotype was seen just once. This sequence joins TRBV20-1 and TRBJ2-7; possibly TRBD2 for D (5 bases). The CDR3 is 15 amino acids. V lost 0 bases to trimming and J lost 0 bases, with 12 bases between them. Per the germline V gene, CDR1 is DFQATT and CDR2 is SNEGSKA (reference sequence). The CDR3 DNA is TGCAGTGCTAGAGACCCCCTAACTAGCTCCTACGAGCAGTACTTC. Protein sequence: CSARDPLTSSYEQYF.

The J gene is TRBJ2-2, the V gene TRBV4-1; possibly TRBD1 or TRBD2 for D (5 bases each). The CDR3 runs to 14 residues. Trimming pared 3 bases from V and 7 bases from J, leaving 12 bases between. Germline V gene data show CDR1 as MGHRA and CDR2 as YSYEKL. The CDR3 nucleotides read TGCGCCAGCAGCCAGGCTGGGACCGGCGGGGAGCTGTTTTTT. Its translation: CASSQAGTGGELFF.

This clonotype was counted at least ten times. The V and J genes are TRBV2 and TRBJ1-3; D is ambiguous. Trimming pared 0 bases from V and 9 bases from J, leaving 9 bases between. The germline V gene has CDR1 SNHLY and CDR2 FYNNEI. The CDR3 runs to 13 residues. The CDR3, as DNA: TGTGCCAGCAGTGAAGCGCCCCAGCCCACCATATATTTT. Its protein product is CASSEAPQPTIYF.

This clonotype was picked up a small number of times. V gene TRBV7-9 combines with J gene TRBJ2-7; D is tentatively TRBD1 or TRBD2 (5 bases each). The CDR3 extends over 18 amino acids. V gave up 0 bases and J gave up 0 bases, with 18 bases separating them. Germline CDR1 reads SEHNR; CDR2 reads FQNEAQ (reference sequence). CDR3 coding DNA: TGTGCCAGCAGCTTAGCGGTTACACTTCGGGGCGACTCCTACGAGCAGTACTTC. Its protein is CASSLAVTLRGDSYEQYF.

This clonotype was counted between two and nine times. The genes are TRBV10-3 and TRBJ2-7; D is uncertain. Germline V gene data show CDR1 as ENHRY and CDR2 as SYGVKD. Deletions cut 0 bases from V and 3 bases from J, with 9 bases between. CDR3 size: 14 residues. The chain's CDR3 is CAISESGRVYEQYF. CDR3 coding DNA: TGTGCCATCAGTGAGTCGGGCCGGGTCTACGAGCAGTACTTC.

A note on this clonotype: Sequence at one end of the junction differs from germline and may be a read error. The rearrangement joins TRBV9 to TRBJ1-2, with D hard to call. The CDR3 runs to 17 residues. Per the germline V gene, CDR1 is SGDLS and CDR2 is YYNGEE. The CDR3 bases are TGTGCCAGCAGGCCGCTACCCGGGGTCGGCGAGGACTATGGCCACACCTTC. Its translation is CASRPLPGVGEDYGHTF.

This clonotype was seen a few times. CDR3 sequence: CATSPGGETQYF. The CDR3 bases are TGTGCCACCAGCCCGGGGGGAGAGACCCAGTACTTC. The chain joins TRBV24-1 to TRBJ2-5; TRBD2 matches at 7 bases. The CDR3 totals 12 residues. The J segment lost 4 bases and the V segment lost 7 bases, leaving 2 bases of the junction unmatched. The germline V gene has CDR1 KGHDR and CDR2 SFDVKD.

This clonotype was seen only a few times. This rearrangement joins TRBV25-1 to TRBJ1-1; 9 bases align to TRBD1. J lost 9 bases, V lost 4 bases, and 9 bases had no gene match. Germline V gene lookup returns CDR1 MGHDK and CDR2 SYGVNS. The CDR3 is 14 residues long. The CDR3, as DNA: TGTGCCAGCAGTGGAGCCCCCGGACAGGGGAAAGCTTTCTTT. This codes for CASSGAPGQGKAFF. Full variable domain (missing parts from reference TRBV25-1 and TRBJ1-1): EADIYQTPRYLVIGTGKKITLECSQTMGHDKMYWYQQDPGMELHLIHYSYGVNSTEKGDLSSESTVSRIRTEHFPLTLESARPSHTSQYLCASSGAPGQGKAFFGQGTRLTVV.

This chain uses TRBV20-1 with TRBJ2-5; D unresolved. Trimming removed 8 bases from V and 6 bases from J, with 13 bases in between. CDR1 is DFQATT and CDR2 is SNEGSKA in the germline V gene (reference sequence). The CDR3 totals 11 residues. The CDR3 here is CSSLSGKTQYF. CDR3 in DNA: TGCAGTTCGTTGAGTGGGAAGACCCAGTACTTC.

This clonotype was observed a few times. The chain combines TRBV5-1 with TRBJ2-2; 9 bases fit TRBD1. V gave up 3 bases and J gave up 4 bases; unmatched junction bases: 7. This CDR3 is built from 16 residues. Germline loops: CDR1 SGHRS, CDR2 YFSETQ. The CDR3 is CASSWPGQGGTGELFF. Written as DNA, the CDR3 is TGCGCCAGCAGCTGGCCGGGACAGGGAGGCACCGGGGAGCTGTTTTTT. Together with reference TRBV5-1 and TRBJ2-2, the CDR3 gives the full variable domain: KAGVTQTPRYLIKTRGQQVTLSCSPISGHRSVSWYQQTPGQGLQFLFEYFSETQRNKGNFPGRFSGRQFSNSRSEMNVSTLELGDSALYLCASSWPGQGGTGELFFGEGSRLTVL.

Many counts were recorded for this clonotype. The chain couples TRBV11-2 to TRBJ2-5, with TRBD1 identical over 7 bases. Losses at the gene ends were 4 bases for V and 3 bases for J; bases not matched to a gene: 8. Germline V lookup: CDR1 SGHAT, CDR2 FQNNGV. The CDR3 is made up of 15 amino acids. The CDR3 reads CASSSGLTGEETQYF. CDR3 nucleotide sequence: TGTGCCAGCAGCTCCGGATTAACAGGGGAAGAGACCCAGTACTTC.

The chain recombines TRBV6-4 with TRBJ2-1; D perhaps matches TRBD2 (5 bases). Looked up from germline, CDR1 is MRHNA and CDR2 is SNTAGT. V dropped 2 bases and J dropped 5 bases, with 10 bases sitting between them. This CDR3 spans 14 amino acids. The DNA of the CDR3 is TGTGCCAGCAGTGACGGTCGGGGTCACAATGAGCAGTTCTTC. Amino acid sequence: CASSDGRGHNEQFF.

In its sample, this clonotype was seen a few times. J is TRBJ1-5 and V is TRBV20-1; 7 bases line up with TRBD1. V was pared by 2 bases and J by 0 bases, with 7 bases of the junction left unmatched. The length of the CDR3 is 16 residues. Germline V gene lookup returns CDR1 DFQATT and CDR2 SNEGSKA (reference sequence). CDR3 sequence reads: CSARPYDRVSNQPQHF. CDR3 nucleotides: TGCAGTGCTAGACCGTACGACAGGGTTAGCAATCAGCCCCAGCATTTT.

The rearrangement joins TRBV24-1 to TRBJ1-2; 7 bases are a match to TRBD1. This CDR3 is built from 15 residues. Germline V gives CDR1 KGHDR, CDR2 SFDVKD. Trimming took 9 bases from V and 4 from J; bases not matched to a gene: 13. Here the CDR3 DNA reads TGTGCCACCTTCCCGACAGGGAAATTAGGCTATGGCTACACCTTC. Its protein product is CATFPTGKLGYGYTF.